The 32 T cell receptor beta chains listed next were all sequenced from one sample in a study of identical twins. Each CDR3 protein gets one entry after TCRdb re-called the 5' RACE reads with MiXCR. The sample consists of some 440,000 distinct CDR3 sequences, more than 20% of them appearing once. Separately, the same data were catalogued under a study of T cells expressing NK-cell markers.

The sample consisted of CD4+ T cells sorted from blood. The receptor source for this set is a woman in her late teens or twenties in good health.

The chain recombines TRBV29-1 with TRBJ2-1; possibly TRBD2 for D (7 bases). The germline V gene has CDR1 SQVTM and CDR2 ANQGSEA. V was pared by 3 bases and J by 9 bases, with 9 bases between. The CDR3 covers 11 residues. CDR3 DNA sequence: TGCAGCGTTGATAGGGGGGGTGAGCAGTTCTTC. Translating it yields CSVDRGGEQFF.

The rearrangement links TRBV3-1 to TRBJ2-4; tentative D call: TRBD1 (5 bases). V lost 0 bases and J lost 3, with 15 bases in between. From germline, CDR1 is LGHDT and CDR2 YNNKEL (reference sequence). The CDR3 has 17 residues. The CDR3 reads CASSQDPKARDKNIQYF. Written as DNA, the CDR3 is TGTGCCAGCAGCCAAGACCCTAAGGCCAGGGACAAAAACATTCAGTACTTC.

A word on this clonotype: A read error may produce the germline difference seen at one junction end. The rearrangement uses TRBV14 and TRBJ2-7; D gene unclear. Germline CDR1 and CDR2: SGHDN and FVKESK. CDR3 length: 11 residues. The CDR3 bases are TGTGCCAGCAGTCAAGTACACGAGCAGTACTTC. Its protein product is CASSQVHEQYF.

This clonotype was counted a few times. The chain joins TRBV12-3 or TRBV12-4 to TRBJ1-1, with 7 bases that match TRBD1. With 7 bases clipped from V and 2 bases from J, the junction kept 4 bases outside the gene matches. The CDR3 length is 13 residues. The CDR3 reads CASIDRDNTEAFF. CDR3 bases: TGTGCCAGCATCGACAGGGATAACACTGAAGCTTTCTTT.

The chain couples TRBV7-3 to TRBJ2-5; D tentatively fits TRBD1 or TRBD2 (5 bases each). The CDR3 is 14 residues long. V lost 3 bases and J lost 7, with 15 bases in between. Germline CDR1 reads SGHTA; CDR2 reads FQGTGA. The CDR3 DNA is TGTGCCAGCAGCTTCGGACTGGGCCAGGGGACCCAGTACTTC. As protein: CASSFGLGQGTQYF.

The sample holds a few counts of this clonotype. The chain employs TRBV9 and TRBJ2-7, with D uncertain. V was shortened by 0 bases and J by 0 bases, with 7 bases between the two germline ends. The germline V gene has CDR1 SGDLS and CDR2 YYNGEE. The CDR3 has 14 amino acids. This CDR3 reads CASSVDPTSYEQYF. The CDR3 DNA sequence: TGTGCCAGCAGCGTAGACCCAACCTCCTACGAGCAGTACTTC. Drawing the rest from reference TRBV9 and TRBJ2-7, the complete variable domain is DSGVTQTPKHLITATGQRVTLRCSPRSGDLSVYWYQQSLDQGLQFLIQYYNGEERAKGNILERFSAQQFPDLHSELNLSSLELGDSALYFCASSVDPTSYEQYFGPGTRLTVT.

There are a few counts of this clonotype. This chain connects TRBV10-1 to TRBJ2-1, with a possible D match to TRBD1 (6 bases). The V gene's germline CDR1 is WNHNN and CDR2 SYGVQD (reference sequence). The CDR3 has 15 residues. V lost 2 bases and J 2 bases, leaving 10 bases between the germline ends. For the CDR3, the DNA is TGCGCCAGCAGTGAGGGGACAACCGCCTACAATGAGCAGTTCTTC. Amino acids: CASSEGTTAYNEQFF.

In this sample, this clonotype turned up a few times. The rearrangement links TRBV27 to TRBJ2-1; D perhaps matches TRBD2 (6 bases). Germline CDR1 reads MNHEY; CDR2 reads SMNVEV (reference sequence). This CDR3 is built from 12 residues. The V end was cut by 5 bases, the J end by 10 bases, with 12 bases between. The CDR3 bases are TGTGCCAGCAGTCGCGGGACTTTCGAGCAGTTCTTC. As protein: CASSRGTFEQFF.

This clonotype was found a few times. CDR3 nucleotide sequence: TGTGCCAGCACAGACAGCAATCAGCCCCAGCATTTT. Its protein is CASTDSNQPQHF. The chain joins TRBV12-3 or TRBV12-4 to TRBJ1-5, with no clear D. The CDR3 loop spans 12 amino acids. V dropped 7 bases and J dropped 1 base, with 5 bases sitting between them.

The J gene is TRBJ2-7, the V gene TRBV5-6, with 11 bases aligning to TRBD2. This CDR3 spans 15 amino acids. With 5 bases clipped from V and 2 bases from J, the junction kept 6 bases outside the gene matches. Germline values: CDR1 SGHDT, CDR2 YYEEEE. Written as DNA, the CDR3 is TGTGCCAGCAGTCGAGTAGCGGGGGGGCCCTACGAGCAGTACTTC. Residues: CASSRVAGGPYEQYF.

Concerning this clonotype itself: Sequence at one end of the junction differs from germline and may be a read error. The chain is built from TRBV7-7 and TRBJ2-2, with D hard to call. Germline CDR1 is SSHAT and CDR2 is FNYEAQ (reference sequence). The length of the CDR3 is 16 residues. The CDR3 DNA is TGTGCTAGCAGCCAAGGGCCCCCCTCGGGCACCGGGGAGCTGTTTTTT. This codes for CASSQGPPSGTGELFF.

In its sample, this clonotype was seen a few times. CDR3 nucleotides: TGTGCCAGCAGCTTAGGGGCAGGGAAAAATGAGCAGTTCTTC. Translated, it gives CASSLGAGKNEQFF. The rearrangement uses TRBV7-7 and TRBJ2-1; D might be TRBD1 (5 bases). V lost 1 base to trimming and J lost 7 bases, with 11 bases between them. The germline V gene encodes CDR1 SSHAT and CDR2 FNYEAQ (reference sequence). The CDR3 runs 14 residues.

V gene TRBV20-1 combines with J gene TRBJ1-1; perhaps TRBD1 as D (5 bases). V gave up 0 bases and J gave up 4 bases, with 15 bases separating them. CDR3 length equals 15 residues. CDR1 and CDR2 (germline): DFQATT, SNEGSKA (reference sequence). The CDR3 DNA reads as TGCAGTGCTAGAGATCTCAGCAGGGCAGGCACTGAAGCTTTCTTT. It codes for CSARDLSRAGTEAFF.

In this sample, this clonotype turned up many times. V is TRBV12-3 or TRBV12-4 and J is TRBJ1-5; D is unclear. The V and J ends lost 3 bases and 7 bases respectively, with 7 bases between them. This CDR3 is built from 12 residues. CDR3: CASSFRGQPQHF. CDR3 nucleotide sequence: TGTGCCAGCAGTTTTCGTGGACAGCCCCAGCATTTT.

The chain recombines TRBV5-1 with TRBJ1-1; D might be TRBD1 (6 bases). This CDR3 is 14 amino acids long. V gave up 4 bases and J gave up 5 bases, with 15 bases separating them. Germline loops: CDR1 SGHRS, CDR2 YFSETQ. The CDR3 DNA sequence: TGCGCCAGCAGCGGGGACACAACAGGTACTGAAGCTTTCTTT. The encoded protein is CASSGDTTGTEAFF.

In this sample, this clonotype turned up many times. J is TRBJ2-7 and V is TRBV7-2, with TRBD1 identical over 9 bases. Germline lookup yields CDR1 SGHTA and CDR2 FQGNSA. Trimming removed 3 bases from V and 6 bases from J; junction bases left unmatched: 12. The CDR3 has 16 amino acids. The CDR3 nucleotides are TGTGCCAGCAGCTTGGCTCCCCGGGACAGGGTCGGCGAGCAGTACTTC. Amino acid sequence: CASSLAPRDRVGEQYF.

V gene TRBV18 combines with J gene TRBJ2-5, with D unresolved. Trimming shortened V by 3 bases and J by 3 bases, and 11 bases separated the two germline ends. Germline values: CDR1 KGHSH, CDR2 LQKENI. The CDR3 consists of 14 residues. In nucleotides, the CDR3 is TGTGCCAGCTCACCTAATCTAGATAAAGAGACCCAGTACTTC. It translates to CASSPNLDKETQYF.

The table lists this clonotype with many counts. In DNA, the CDR3 is TGTGCCACCAGTGATTTGAAACGGCCCACTGAAGCTTTCTTT. It translates to CATSDLKRPTEAFF. V and J are TRBV24-1 and TRBJ1-1, with unresolved D. The CDR3 has 14 amino acids. From germline, CDR1 is KGHDR and CDR2 SFDVKD. Trimming pared 0 bases from V and 4 bases from J, leaving 8 bases between.

The chain has TRBV6-1 and TRBJ2-2; D is unclear. This CDR3 spans 11 amino acids. Germline-derived CDR1 and CDR2 are MNHNS and SASEGT. Trimming shortened V by 8 bases and J by 7 bases, and 8 bases separated the two germline ends. The CDR3 DNA follows: TGTGCCAGCGGAAGGATCGGGGAGCTGTTTTTT. Amino acids: CASGRIGELFF.

The chain joins TRBV12-3 or TRBV12-4 to TRBJ1-1; D possibly corresponds to TRBD1 (5 bases). Trimming stripped 5 bases from V and 11 bases from J, with 9 bases between. CDR3 length: 10 amino acids. In DNA, the CDR3 is TGTGCCAGCAGTGGACAAACGGCTTTCTTT. It specifies CASSGQTAFF.

The chain employs TRBV3-1 and TRBJ2-3; the D call may be TRBD1 or TRBD2 (5 bases each). Trimming left V 5 bases short and J 6 bases short, with 21 bases between. Looked up from germline, CDR1 is LGHDT and CDR2 is YNNKEL (reference sequence). This CDR3 contains 16 residues. The CDR3, as DNA: TGTGCCAGCAGCACCCCCCGGGGCGGCCTTGGGGATACGCAGTATTTT. Amino acid sequence: CASSTPRGGLGDTQYF.

This chain links TRBV11-2 with TRBJ2-5; D unresolved. Trimming removed 0 bases from V and 6 bases from J, with 5 bases in between. This CDR3 has 12 residues. The germline gives CDR1 SGHAT, CDR2 FQNNGV. CDR3 sequence (DNA): TGTGCCAGCAGCTTAGATCCCAAGACCCAGTACTTC. It is translated as CASSLDPKTQYF.

The chain combines TRBV27 with TRBJ2-7, with 11 bases aligning to TRBD2. Trimming at V came to 5 bases and at J to 5 bases, leaving 11 bases not matched to a gene. Per the germline V gene, CDR1 is MNHEY and CDR2 is SMNVEV (reference sequence). CDR3 length: 16 amino acids. The CDR3 coding sequence is TGTGCCAGCAGTATGTTATCTAGCGGGAGGAGGAACGAGCAGTACTTC. It is translated as CASSMLSSGRRNEQYF.

The rearrangement links TRBV15 to TRBJ2-7, with a possible D match to TRBD2 (6 bases). The CDR3 is 16 amino acids. The germline gives CDR1 LNHNV, CDR2 YYDKDF (reference sequence). With 3 bases removed from V and 2 bases from J, the gap between germline ends came to 17 bases. The CDR3 is CATSRGIAETTYEQYF. CDR3 nucleotides: TGTGCCACCAGCAGGGGTATAGCGGAGACCACCTACGAGCAGTACTTC.

The chain uses TRBV12-3 or TRBV12-4 and TRBJ2-3, with D perhaps matching TRBD2 (6 bases). V lost 5 bases, J lost 6 bases, and 18 bases lay in between. This CDR3 spans 15 amino acids. CDR3 sequence reads: CASSPWRAPWDTQYF. CDR3 coding DNA: TGTGCCAGCAGTCCTTGGAGGGCGCCGTGGGATACGCAGTATTTT.

The table lists this clonotype with a few counts. V gene TRBV11-2 combines with J gene TRBJ2-1; the D gene is possibly TRBD1 (5 bases). CDR3 length: 15 amino acids. V gave up 0 bases and J gave up 7 bases, with 13 bases separating them. Germline CDR1 is SGHAT and CDR2 is FQNNGV. The CDR3 sequence is CASSLEGPLSNEQFF. The CDR3 nucleotides are TGTGCCAGCAGCTTAGAGGGGCCCCTTTCGAATGAGCAGTTCTTC. The variable domain in full, completed from reference TRBV11-2 and TRBJ2-1, reads EAGVAQSPRYKIIEKRQSVAFWCNPISGHATLYWYQQILGQGPKLLIQFQNNGVVDDSQLPKDRFSAERLKGVDSTLKIQPAKLEDSAVYLCASSLEGPLSNEQFFGPGTRLTVL.

This clonotype was seen more than once but under ten times. The gene calls are TRBV27 and TRBJ2-7, with D possibly TRBD2 on 6 matching bases. Trimming left V 6 bases short and J 0 bases short, with 18 bases between. The CDR3 is 16 amino acids. CDR1 is MNHEY and CDR2 is SMNVEV in the germline V gene (reference sequence). CDR3 protein: CASSLIGTVASYEQYF. The DNA of the CDR3 is TGTGCCAGCAGCTTAATTGGGACTGTAGCCTCCTACGAGCAGTACTTC.

This clonotype was recorded a few times. This sequence joins TRBV7-9 and TRBJ2-1; D gene ambiguous. This CDR3 is built from 12 residues. Germline assignment: CDR1 SEHNR and CDR2 FQNEAQ (reference sequence). V lost 3 bases and J 5 bases, leaving 5 bases between the germline ends. CDR3 sequence reads: CASSFLDNEQFF. CDR3 bases: TGTGCCAGCAGCTTCTTGGACAATGAGCAGTTCTTC.

The V call is TRBV5-1, the J call TRBJ2-7; D may be TRBD1 or TRBD2 (5 bases each). This CDR3 has 14 amino acids. CDR1 is SGHRS and CDR2 is YFSETQ in the germline V gene. Trimming stripped 2 bases from V and 5 bases from J, with 14 bases between. This CDR3 is CASSLFGAKDEQYF. DNA for the CDR3: TGCGCCAGCAGCTTATTCGGGGCAAAGGACGAGCAGTACTTC.

V is TRBV9 and J is TRBJ2-1; D is perhaps TRBD1 (5 bases). Trimming stripped 0 bases from V and 2 bases from J, with 12 bases between. Looked up from germline, CDR1 is SGDLS and CDR2 is YYNGEE. The CDR3 has 16 amino acids. The CDR3, as DNA: TGTGCCAGCAGCGTAGGGGGCCCTCGCCCCTACAATGAGCAGTTCTTC. This sequence encodes CASSVGGPRPYNEQFF.

The rearrangement joins TRBV5-1 to TRBJ2-3; 12 nucleotides agree with TRBD1. Germline loops: CDR1 SGHRS, CDR2 YFSETQ. The CDR3 spans 12 residues. V shed 4 bases and J 14 bases; nucleotides not matched to a gene: 5. CDR3 in DNA: TGCGCCAGCAGCCCGGGACAGGGGGCAGGGTATTTT. Its protein product is CASSPGQGAGYF.

In DNA form, the CDR3 reads TGTGCCAGCAAGGACGATACTAGCACAGATACGCAGTATTTT. It encodes CASKDDTSTDTQYF. The V gene is TRBV4-2, the J gene TRBJ2-3; the D is unclear. CDR1 LGHNA and CDR2 YNFKEQ come from the germline V gene. Trimming removed 7 bases at V and 0 bases at J, with 11 bases between. The CDR3 is 14 amino acids.